These 8 T cell receptor beta chains came from one sample sequenced in a study of blood T cell repertoires in COVID-19. Measured with immunoSEQ multiplex PCR; TCRdb has only the in-frame clones, and not every one. The sample has around 290,000 clones, approximately 86% seen once; the top ten hold 0.75% to 1%. Sequenced: PBMCs or T cells enriched from blood (not recorded which). The receptors come from a woman aged 25 to 39 who had recovered from COVID-19.

The chain combines TRBV19 with TRBJ1-5; 7 positions match TRBD1. Germline values: CDR1 LNHDA, CDR2 SQIVND (reference sequence). The CDR3 has 13 amino acids. V trimming: 5 bases; J trimming: 7 bases; junction bases outside the gene matches: 5. The CDR3 DNA follows: TGTGCCAGTAGTTCGACAGGGAAGCAGCCCCAGCATTTT. Translating it yields CASSSTGKQPQHF. The full variable domain, completed using reference TRBV19 and TRBJ1-5, is DGGITQSPKYLFRKEGQNVTLSCEQNLNHDAMYWYRQDPGQGLRLIYYSQIVNDFQKGDIAEGYSVSREKKESFPLTVTSAQKNPTAFYLCASSSTGKQPQHFGDGTRLSIL.

The V call is TRBV5-4, the J call TRBJ2-5; perhaps TRBD2 as D (6 bases). V was cut by 3 bases and J by 2 bases, with 14 bases left in between. The CDR3 is 15 residues long. Germline V gene data show CDR1 as SGHNT and CDR2 as YYREEE (reference sequence). CDR3 coding DNA: TGTGCCAGCAGCTCAATCCCCGGGGGACAAGAGACCCAGTACTTC. This sequence encodes CASSSIPGGQETQYF.

V and J are TRBV30 and TRBJ2-5; perhaps D is TRBD1 or TRBD2 (6 bases each). Germline lookup yields CDR1 GTSNPN and CDR2 SVGIG (reference sequence). Trimming pared 5 bases from V and 5 bases from J, leaving 18 bases between. The CDR3 consists of 14 residues. CDR3 sequence: CAWGGPRSVETQYF. Written as DNA, the CDR3 is TGTGCCTGGGGGGGGCCAAGATCCGTGGAGACCCAGTACTTC. The variable domain in full, with the rest retrieved from reference TRBV30 and TRBJ2-5, is SQTIHQWPATLVQPVGSPLSLECTVEGTSNPNLYWYRQAAGRGLQLLFYSVGIGQISSEVPQNLSASRPQDRQFILSSKKLLLSDSGFYLCAWGGPRSVETQYFGPGTRLLVL.

The rearrangement links TRBV18 to TRBJ1-1; D might be TRBD1 (6 bases). The germline V gene has CDR1 KGHSH and CDR2 LQKENI. The CDR3 sequence is 13 residues long. Between the trimmed V and J ends, which lost 5 bases and 6 bases, there was a span of 13 bases. CDR3 residues: CASSEEQGAEAFF. CDR3 DNA sequence: TGTGCCAGCTCAGAAGAACAGGGTGCTGAAGCTTTCTTT.

DNA of the CDR3: TGCGCCAGCTCTCGACAGGGGAACACTGAAGCTTTCTTT. Protein product: CASSRQGNTEAFF. The gene calls are TRBV5-1 and TRBJ1-1; 7 bases are a match to TRBD1. The germline V gene encodes CDR1 SGHRS and CDR2 YFSETQ. The V gene end was trimmed by 7 bases and the J gene end by 1 base; junction bases not matched to a gene: 4. The CDR3 is made up of 13 amino acids. The full variable domain, its missing parts supplied by reference TRBV5-1 and TRBJ1-1, is KAGVTQTPRYLIKTRGQQVTLSCSPISGHRSVSWYQQTPGQGLQFLFEYFSETQRNKGNFPGRFSGRQFSNSRSEMNVSTLELGDSALYLCASSRQGNTEAFFGQGTRLTVV.

The V and J genes are TRBV15 and TRBJ2-5, with 11 bases aligning to TRBD2. J was trimmed by 5 bases and V by 3 bases; bases with no gene match: 8. Germline V CDR1 and CDR2: LNHNV, YYDKDF (reference sequence). The CDR3 extends over 16 amino acids. CDR3 region: CATSRGQTSGEETQYF. CDR3 nucleotide sequence: TGTGCCACCAGCAGGGGGCAGACTAGCGGGGAGGAGACCCAGTACTTC.

V and J are TRBV28 and TRBJ1-1; D unresolved. Germline values: CDR1 MDHEN, CDR2 SYDVKM. The CDR3 loop spans 12 amino acids. The ends were cut back, 6 bases at V and 8 bases at J, with 13 bases in the middle. Here the CDR3 DNA reads TGTGCCAGCAGCCCTAGTGTCTCCGAAGCTTTCTTT. Protein sequence: CASSPSVSEAFF.

V is TRBV29-1 and J is TRBJ1-2, with TRBD1 matching over 12 bases. Germline-derived CDR1 and CDR2 are SQVTM and ANQGSEA. The CDR3 runs to 14 residues. V was clipped by 7 bases and J by 7 bases; unmatched bases: 10. The CDR3 is CSAPPGQGARGYTF. CDR3 coding DNA: TGCAGCGCTCCGCCGGGACAGGGGGCGCGTGGCTACACCTTC.